These 9 T cell receptor beta chains came from one sample sequenced in a study of CD8 T cells in ankylosing spondylitis. TCRdb re-called the 5' RACE reads through MiXCR, storing one row per CDR3 protein. Among about 250,000 distinct CDR3 sequences listed, around 32% were seen once. Sequencing was performed on blood, either unsorted or a sorted T cell fraction (not recorded which). Receptor source: a male donor with ankylosing spondylitis or in good health (not recorded which).

This clonotype came up a few times. J is TRBJ2-1 and V is TRBV20-1, with TRBD1 matching over 7 bases. Germline CDR1 reads DFQATT; CDR2 reads SNEGSKA (reference sequence). The CDR3 spans 13 residues. CDR3 in amino acids: CSAWDSSYNEQFF. In nucleotides, the CDR3 is TGCAGCGCATGGGACAGCTCCTACAATGAGCAGTTCTTC.

This clonotype showed up just a few times. This rearrangement joins TRBV29-1 to TRBJ1-2; 7 nucleotides agree with TRBD1. The CDR3 contains 11 residues. CDR1 and CDR2 (germline): SQVTM, ANQGSEA. V shed 7 bases and J 8 bases; nucleotides not matched to a gene: 7. The CDR3 reads CSAETGPGYTF. The CDR3 DNA follows: TGCAGCGCCGAGACAGGGCCCGGCTACACCTTC.

This clonotype was observed a handful of times. The chain employs TRBV20-1 and TRBJ1-6, with D uncertain. The CDR3 has 13 amino acids. In germline, CDR1 is DFQATT, CDR2 SNEGSKA (reference sequence). V was shortened by 0 bases and J by 8 bases, with 8 bases between the two germline ends. In DNA form, the CDR3 reads TGCAGTGCTAGAGATCCCACCTATTCACCCCTCCACTTT. This gives the protein CSARDPTYSPLHF.

This rearrangement joins TRBV19 to TRBJ1-5; D not certain. Germline V gene data show CDR1 as LNHDA and CDR2 as SQIVND (reference sequence). The V end was cut by 2 bases, the J end by 4 bases, with 12 bases between. This CDR3 has 15 residues. In DNA, the CDR3 is TGTGCCAGTAGTATAATGGGTGGACCGAATCAGCCCCAGCATTTT. Its translation is CASSIMGGPNQPQHF.

The J gene is TRBJ2-7, the V gene TRBV20-1; D is ambiguous. CDR1 and CDR2 from the germline V gene are DFQATT and SNEGSKA (reference sequence). The CDR3 covers 12 residues. Trimming removed 0 bases from V and 2 bases from J, with 5 bases in between. The chain's CDR3 is CSARETPYEQYF. In DNA, the CDR3 is TGCAGTGCTAGAGAAACCCCCTACGAGCAGTACTTC.

In DNA, the CDR3 is TGTGCCTGGAGCGTTGGGGTCAGCCCCTGGGGCAATGAGCAGTTCTTC. Protein: CAWSVGVSPWGNEQFF. The gene calls are TRBV30 and TRBJ2-1; D is ambiguous. V dropped 3 bases and J dropped 6 bases, with 21 bases sitting between them. Germline-derived CDR1 and CDR2 are GTSNPN and SVGIG (reference sequence). There are 16 residues in the CDR3.

This clonotype was seen a handful of times. This chain links TRBV5-6 with TRBJ2-1, with unresolved D. The CDR3 covers 17 residues. Germline V gene data show CDR1 as SGHDT and CDR2 as YYEEEE. V lost 4 bases to trimming and J lost 6 bases, with 23 bases between them. The CDR3 here is CASSHSRYGYVRNEQFF. The DNA of the CDR3 is TGTGCCAGCAGCCATAGTAGGTATGGGTATGTACGCAATGAGCAGTTCTTC.

The chain employs TRBV5-1 and TRBJ1-6, with D possibly matching TRBD1 (6 bases). The ends were cut back, 4 bases at V and 7 bases at J, with 12 bases in the middle. The CDR3 contains 14 residues. Germline V gene lookup returns CDR1 SGHRS and CDR2 YFSETQ. CDR3 DNA sequence: TGCGCCAGCAGCGTTTCCAGGGGAAATTCACCCCTCCACTTT. Protein: CASSVSRGNSPLHF.

The V gene is TRBV5-1, the J gene TRBJ1-5, with unresolved D. Per the germline V gene, CDR1 is SGHRS and CDR2 is YFSETQ. CDR3 length: 15 residues. V dropped 4 bases and J dropped 0 bases, with 11 bases sitting between them. CDR3 amino acids: CASSPTGYSNQPQHF. The CDR3 DNA reads TGCGCCAGCAGCCCAACGGGATATAGCAATCAGCCCCAGCATTTT.